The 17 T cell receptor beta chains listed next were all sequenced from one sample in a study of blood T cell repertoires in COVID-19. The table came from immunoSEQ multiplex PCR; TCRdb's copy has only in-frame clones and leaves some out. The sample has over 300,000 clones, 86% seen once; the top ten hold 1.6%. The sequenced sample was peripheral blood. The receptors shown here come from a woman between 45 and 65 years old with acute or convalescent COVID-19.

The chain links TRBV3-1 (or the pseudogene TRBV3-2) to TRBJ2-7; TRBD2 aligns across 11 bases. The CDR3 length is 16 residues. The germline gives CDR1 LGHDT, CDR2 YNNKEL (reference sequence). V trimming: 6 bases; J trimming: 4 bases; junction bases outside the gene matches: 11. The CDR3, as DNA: TGTGCCAGCAGTCTACTTGAGTCTAGCGGGAGGTACGAGCAGTACTTC. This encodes CASSLLESSGRYEQYF.

The CDR3 DNA reads TGTGCCAGCAGTTCCTGGACAGGGGAAACCCAAGAGACCCAGTACTTC. Its protein is CASSSWTGETQETQYF. V is TRBV27 and J is TRBJ2-5; TRBD1 agrees at 9 bases. The CDR3 totals 16 residues. J was trimmed by 1 base and V by 4 bases; bases with no gene match: 7. Germline V lookup: CDR1 MNHEY, CDR2 SMNVEV (reference sequence).

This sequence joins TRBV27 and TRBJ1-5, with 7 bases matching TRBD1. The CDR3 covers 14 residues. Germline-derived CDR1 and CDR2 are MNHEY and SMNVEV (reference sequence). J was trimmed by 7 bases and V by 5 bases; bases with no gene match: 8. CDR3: CASSLRGFGQPQHF. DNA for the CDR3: TGTGCCAGCAGTCTCAGGGGGTTCGGGCAGCCCCAGCATTTT.

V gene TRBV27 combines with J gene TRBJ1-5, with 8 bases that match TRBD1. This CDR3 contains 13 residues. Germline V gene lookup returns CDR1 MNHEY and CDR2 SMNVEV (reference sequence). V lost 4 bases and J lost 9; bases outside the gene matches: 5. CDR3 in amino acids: CASSYDRGGPQHF. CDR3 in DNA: TGTGCCAGCAGTTATGACAGGGGCGGGCCCCAGCATTTT.

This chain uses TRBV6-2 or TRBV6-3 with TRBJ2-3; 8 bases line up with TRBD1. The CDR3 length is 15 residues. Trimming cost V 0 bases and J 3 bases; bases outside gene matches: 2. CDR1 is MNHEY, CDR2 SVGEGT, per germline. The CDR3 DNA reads TGTGCCAGCAGTTACTCGAACAGGGGGACAGATACGCAGTATTTT. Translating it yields CASSYSNRGTDTQYF.

The CDR3 bases are TGTGCCAGCAGTGAGAGAGGACAGGGGACTTCACCCCTCCACTTT. It codes for CASSERGQGTSPLHF. V gene TRBV25-1 combines with J gene TRBJ1-6; 9 bases match TRBD1. This CDR3 spans 15 amino acids. The germline V gene encodes CDR1 MGHDK and CDR2 SYGVNS. The trim removed 3 bases at V and 9 bases at J, leaving 6 bases unmatched.

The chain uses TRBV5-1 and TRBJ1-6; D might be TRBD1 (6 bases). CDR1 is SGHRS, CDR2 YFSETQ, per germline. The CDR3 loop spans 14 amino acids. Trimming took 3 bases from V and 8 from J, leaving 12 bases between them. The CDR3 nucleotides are TGCGCCAGCAGCTCCCAGGGGCTGGATTCACCCCTCCACTTT. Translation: CASSSQGLDSPLHF.

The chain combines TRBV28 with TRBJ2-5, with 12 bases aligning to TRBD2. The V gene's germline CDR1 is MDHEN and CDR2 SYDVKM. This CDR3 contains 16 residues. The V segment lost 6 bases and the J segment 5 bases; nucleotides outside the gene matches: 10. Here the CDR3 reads CASSQSGLAGMETQYF. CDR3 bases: TGTGCCAGCAGCCAGTCCGGACTAGCGGGAATGGAGACCCAGTACTTC.

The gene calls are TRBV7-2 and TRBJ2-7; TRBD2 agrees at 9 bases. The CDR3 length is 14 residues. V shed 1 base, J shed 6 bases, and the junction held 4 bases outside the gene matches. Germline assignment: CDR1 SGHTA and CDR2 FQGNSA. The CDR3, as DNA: TGTGCCAGCAGCTTAGTGGCGGGAGGGCTCGAGCAGTACTTC. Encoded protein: CASSLVAGGLEQYF.

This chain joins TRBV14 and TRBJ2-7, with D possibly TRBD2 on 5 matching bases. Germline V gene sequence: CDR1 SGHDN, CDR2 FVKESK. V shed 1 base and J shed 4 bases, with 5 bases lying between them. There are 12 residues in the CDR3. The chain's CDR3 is CASSQGTYEQYF. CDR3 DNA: TGTGCCAGCAGCCAAGGGACTTACGAGCAGTACTTC.

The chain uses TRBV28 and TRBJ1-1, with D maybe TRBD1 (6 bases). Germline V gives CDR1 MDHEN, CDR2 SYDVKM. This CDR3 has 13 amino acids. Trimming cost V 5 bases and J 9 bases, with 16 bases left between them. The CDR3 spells CASSLPTGTQAFF. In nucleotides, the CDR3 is TGTGCCAGCAGTCTCCCCACAGGGACGCAAGCTTTCTTT.

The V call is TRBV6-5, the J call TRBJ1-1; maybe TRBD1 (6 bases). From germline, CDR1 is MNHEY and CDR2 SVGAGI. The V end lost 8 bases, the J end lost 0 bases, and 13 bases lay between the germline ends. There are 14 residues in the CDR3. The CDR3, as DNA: TGTGCCAGCGGTTGGACAGTCATGAACACTGAAGCTTTCTTT. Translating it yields CASGWTVMNTEAFF.

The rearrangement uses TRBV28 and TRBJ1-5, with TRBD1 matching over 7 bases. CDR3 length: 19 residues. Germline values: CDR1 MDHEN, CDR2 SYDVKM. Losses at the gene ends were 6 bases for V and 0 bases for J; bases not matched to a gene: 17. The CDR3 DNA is TGTGCCAGCAGAAAGCTCCATCAGGGGGGCATGTATAGCAATCAGCCCCAGCATTTT. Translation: CASRKLHQGGMYSNQPQHF.

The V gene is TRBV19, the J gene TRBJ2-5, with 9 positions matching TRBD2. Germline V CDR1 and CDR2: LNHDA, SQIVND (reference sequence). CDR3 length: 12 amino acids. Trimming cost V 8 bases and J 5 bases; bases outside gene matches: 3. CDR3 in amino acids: CASAAGGETQYF. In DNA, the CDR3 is TGTGCCAGTGCAGCGGGAGGTGAGACCCAGTACTTC.

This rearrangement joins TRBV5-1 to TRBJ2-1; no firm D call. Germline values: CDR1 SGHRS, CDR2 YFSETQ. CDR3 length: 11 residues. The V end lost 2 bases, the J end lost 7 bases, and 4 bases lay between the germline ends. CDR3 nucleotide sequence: TGCGCCAGCAGCTTCGGGAATGAGCAGTTCTTC. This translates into CASSFGNEQFF.

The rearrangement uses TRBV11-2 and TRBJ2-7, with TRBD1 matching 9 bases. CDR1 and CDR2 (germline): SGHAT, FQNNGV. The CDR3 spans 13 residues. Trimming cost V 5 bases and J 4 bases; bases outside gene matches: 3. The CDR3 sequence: CASSHGQGYEQYF. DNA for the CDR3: TGTGCCAGCAGCCACGGACAGGGGTACGAGCAGTACTTC. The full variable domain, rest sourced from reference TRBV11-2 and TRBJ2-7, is EAGVAQSPRYKIIEKRQSVAFWCNPISGHATLYWYQQILGQGPKLLIQFQNNGVVDDSQLPKDRFSAERLKGVDSTLKIQPAKLEDSAVYLCASSHGQGYEQYFGPGTRLTVT.

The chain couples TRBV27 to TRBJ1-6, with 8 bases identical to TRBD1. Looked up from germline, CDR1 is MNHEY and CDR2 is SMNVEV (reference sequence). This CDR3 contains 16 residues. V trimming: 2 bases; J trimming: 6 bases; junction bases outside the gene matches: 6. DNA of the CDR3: TGTGCCAGCAGTTTAGGACAGGGAGGCGTTAATTCACCCCTCCACTTT. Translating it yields CASSLGQGGVNSPLHF.